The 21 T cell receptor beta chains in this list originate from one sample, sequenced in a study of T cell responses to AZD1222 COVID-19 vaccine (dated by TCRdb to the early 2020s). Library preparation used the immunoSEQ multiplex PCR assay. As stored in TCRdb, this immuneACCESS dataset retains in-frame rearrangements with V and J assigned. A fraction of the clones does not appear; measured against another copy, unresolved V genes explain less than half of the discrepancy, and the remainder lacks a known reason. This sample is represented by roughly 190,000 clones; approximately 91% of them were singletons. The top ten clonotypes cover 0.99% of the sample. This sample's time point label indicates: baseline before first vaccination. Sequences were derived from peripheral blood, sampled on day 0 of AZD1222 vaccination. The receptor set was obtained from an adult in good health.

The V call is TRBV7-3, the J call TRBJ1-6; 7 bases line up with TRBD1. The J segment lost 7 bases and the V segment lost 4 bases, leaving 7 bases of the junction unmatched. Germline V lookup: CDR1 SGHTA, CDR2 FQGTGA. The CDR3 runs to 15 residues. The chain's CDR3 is CASSYSGGGNSPLHF. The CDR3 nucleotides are TGTGCCAGCAGCTACTCAGGGGGAGGCAATTCACCCCTCCACTTT.

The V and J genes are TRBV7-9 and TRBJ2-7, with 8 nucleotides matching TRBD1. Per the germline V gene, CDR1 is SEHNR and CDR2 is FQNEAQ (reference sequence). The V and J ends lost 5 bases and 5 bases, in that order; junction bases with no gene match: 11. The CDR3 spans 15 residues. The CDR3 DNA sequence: TGTGCCAGCAGCCCAGGGACAGGACTAACGAACGAGCAGTACTTC. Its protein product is CASSPGTGLTNEQYF.

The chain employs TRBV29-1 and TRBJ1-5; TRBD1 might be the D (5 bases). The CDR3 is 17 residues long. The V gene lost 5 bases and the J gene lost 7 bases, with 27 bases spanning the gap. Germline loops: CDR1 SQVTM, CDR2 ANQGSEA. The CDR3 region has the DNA TGCAGCGTTATGGTGCCAGGGATCGACCCCCCCAACCAGCCCCAGCATTTT. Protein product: CSVMVPGIDPPNQPQHF. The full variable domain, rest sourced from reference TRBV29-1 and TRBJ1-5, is SAVISQKPSRDICQRGTSLTIQCQVDSQVTMMFWYRQQPGQSLTLIATANQGSEATYESGFVIDKFPISRPNLTFSTLTVSNMSPEDSSIYLCSVMVPGIDPPNQPQHFGDGTRLSIL.

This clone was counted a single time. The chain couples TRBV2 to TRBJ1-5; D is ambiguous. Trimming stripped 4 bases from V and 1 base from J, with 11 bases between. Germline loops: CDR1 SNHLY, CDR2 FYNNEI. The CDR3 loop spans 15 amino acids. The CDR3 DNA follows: TGTGCCAGCAGTGCCCAGCTAGGGAGCAATCAGCCCCAGCATTTT. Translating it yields CASSAQLGSNQPQHF.

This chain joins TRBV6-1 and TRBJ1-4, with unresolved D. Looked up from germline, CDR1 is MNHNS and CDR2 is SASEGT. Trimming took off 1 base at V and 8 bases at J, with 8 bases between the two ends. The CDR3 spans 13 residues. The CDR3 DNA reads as TGTGCCAGCAGTGAAGTTTCGGGAGAAAAACTGTTTTTT. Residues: CASSEVSGEKLFF.

The CDR3 sequence: CASSHGTGRTKDEQYF. In nucleotides, the CDR3 is TGTGCCAGCAGCCATGGTACGGGGCGTACTAAGGACGAGCAGTACTTC. The chain recombines TRBV7-9 with TRBJ2-7; D may be TRBD1 or TRBD2 (5 bases each). CDR3 length: 16 residues. Germline CDR1 reads SEHNR; CDR2 reads FQNEAQ (reference sequence). The V and J ends lost 5 bases and 5 bases respectively, with 22 bases between them.

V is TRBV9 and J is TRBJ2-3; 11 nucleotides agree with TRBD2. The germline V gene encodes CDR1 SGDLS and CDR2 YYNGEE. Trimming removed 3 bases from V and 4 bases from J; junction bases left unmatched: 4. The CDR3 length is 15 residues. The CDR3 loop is CASSAGTSGSDTQYF. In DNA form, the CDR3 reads TGTGCCAGCAGCGCCGGGACTAGCGGATCAGATACGCAGTATTTT.

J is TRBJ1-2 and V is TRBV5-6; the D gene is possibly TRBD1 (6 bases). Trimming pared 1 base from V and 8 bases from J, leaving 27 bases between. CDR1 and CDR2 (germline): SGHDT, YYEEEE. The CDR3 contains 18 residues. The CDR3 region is CASSLRRAGDPFYGGYTF. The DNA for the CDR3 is TGTGCCAGCAGCTTGCGAAGGGCAGGGGACCCCTTCTATGGCGGCTACACCTTC.

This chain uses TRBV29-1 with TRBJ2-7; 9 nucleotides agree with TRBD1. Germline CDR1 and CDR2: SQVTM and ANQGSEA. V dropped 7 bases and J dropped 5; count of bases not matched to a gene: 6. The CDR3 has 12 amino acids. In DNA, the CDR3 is TGCAGCGCCGGACAGGGGAAGCACGAGCAGTACTTC. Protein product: CSAGQGKHEQYF.

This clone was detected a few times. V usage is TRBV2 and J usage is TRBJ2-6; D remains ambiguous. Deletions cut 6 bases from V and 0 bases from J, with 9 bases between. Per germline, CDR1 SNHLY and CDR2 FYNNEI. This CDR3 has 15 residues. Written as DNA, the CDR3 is TGTGCCAGCAGGGGTAGCTACTCTGGGGCCAACGTCCTGACTTTC. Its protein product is CASRGSYSGANVLTF.

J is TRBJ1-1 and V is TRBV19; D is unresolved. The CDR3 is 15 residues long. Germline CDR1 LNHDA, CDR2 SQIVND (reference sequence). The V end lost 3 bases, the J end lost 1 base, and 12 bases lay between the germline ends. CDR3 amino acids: CASSMSGLWNTEAFF. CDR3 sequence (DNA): TGTGCCAGTAGTATGTCTGGCCTCTGGAACACTGAAGCTTTCTTT.

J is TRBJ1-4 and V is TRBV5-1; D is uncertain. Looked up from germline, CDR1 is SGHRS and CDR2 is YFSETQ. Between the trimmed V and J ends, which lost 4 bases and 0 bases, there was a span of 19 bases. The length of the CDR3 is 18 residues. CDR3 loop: CASSRTWGILSTNEKLFF. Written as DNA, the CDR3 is TGCGCCAGCAGCCGTACGTGGGGAATTTTATCAACTAATGAAAAACTGTTTTTT.

DNA for the CDR3: TGTGCCAGCTCACCGGGACAGCCCGCTAACTATGGCTACACCTTC. This translates into CASSPGQPANYGYTF. The J gene is TRBJ1-2, the V gene TRBV18; 7 bases fit TRBD1. The CDR3 is 15 residues long. CDR1 and CDR2 from the germline V gene are KGHSH and LQKENI. Losses at the gene ends were 3 bases for V and 0 bases for J; bases not matched to a gene: 4.

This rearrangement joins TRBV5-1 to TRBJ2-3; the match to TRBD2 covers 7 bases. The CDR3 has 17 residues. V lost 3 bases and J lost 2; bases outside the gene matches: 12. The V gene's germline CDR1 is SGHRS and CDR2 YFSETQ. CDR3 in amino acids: CASSSWGGGLDTDTQYF. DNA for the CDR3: TGCGCCAGCAGCTCGTGGGGCGGGGGACTTGACACAGATACGCAGTATTTT. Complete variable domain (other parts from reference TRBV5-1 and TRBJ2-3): KAGVTQTPRYLIKTRGQQVTLSCSPISGHRSVSWYQQTPGQGLQFLFEYFSETQRNKGNFPGRFSGRQFSNSRSEMNVSTLELGDSALYLCASSSWGGGLDTDTQYFGPGTRLTVL.

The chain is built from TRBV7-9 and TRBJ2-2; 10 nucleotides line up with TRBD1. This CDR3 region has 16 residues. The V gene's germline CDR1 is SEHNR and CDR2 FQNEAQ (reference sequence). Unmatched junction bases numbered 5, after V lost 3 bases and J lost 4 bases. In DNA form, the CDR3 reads TGTGCCAGCAGCTTCGCGGGACAGGGGCGCACCGGGGAGCTGTTTTTT. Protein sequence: CASSFAGQGRTGELFF.

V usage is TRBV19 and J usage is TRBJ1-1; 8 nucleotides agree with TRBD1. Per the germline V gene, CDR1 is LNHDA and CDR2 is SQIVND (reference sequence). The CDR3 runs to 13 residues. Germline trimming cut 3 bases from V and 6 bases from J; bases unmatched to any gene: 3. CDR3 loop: CASSIATGAEAFF. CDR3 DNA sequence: TGTGCCAGTAGTATCGCGACAGGGGCTGAAGCTTTCTTT.

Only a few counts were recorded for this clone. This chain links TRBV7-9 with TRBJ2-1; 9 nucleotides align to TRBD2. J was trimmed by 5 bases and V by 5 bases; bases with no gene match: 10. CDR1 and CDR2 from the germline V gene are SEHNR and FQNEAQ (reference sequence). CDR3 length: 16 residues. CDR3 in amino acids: CASSTTWASGNNEQFF. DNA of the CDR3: TGTGCCAGCAGCACTACCTGGGCTAGCGGGAACAATGAGCAGTTCTTC.

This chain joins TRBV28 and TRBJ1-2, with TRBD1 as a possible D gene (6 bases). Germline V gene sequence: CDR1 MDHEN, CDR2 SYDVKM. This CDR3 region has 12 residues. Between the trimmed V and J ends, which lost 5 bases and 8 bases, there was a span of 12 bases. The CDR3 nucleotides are TGTGCCAGCAGTGTACAGGGAAGGGGCTACACCTTC. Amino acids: CASSVQGRGYTF.

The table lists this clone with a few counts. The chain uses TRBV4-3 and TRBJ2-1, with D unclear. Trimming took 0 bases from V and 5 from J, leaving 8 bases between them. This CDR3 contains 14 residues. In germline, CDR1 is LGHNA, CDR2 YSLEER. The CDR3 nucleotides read TGCGCCAGCAGCCAAGATAGTGGCGACAATGAGCAGTTCTTC. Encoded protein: CASSQDSGDNEQFF.

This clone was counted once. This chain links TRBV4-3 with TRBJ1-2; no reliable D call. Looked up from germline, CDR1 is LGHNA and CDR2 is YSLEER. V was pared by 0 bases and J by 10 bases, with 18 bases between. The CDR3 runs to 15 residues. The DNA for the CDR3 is TGCGCCAGCAGCCAAGATCTGAGAGGGAGTGTAGACTACACCTTC. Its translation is CASSQDLRGSVDYTF.

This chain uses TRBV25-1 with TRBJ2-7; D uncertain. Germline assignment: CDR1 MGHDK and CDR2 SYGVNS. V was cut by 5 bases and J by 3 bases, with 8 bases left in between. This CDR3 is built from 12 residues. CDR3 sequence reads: CASSSVDYEQYF. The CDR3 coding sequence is TGTGCCAGCAGTTCAGTTGACTACGAGCAGTACTTC.